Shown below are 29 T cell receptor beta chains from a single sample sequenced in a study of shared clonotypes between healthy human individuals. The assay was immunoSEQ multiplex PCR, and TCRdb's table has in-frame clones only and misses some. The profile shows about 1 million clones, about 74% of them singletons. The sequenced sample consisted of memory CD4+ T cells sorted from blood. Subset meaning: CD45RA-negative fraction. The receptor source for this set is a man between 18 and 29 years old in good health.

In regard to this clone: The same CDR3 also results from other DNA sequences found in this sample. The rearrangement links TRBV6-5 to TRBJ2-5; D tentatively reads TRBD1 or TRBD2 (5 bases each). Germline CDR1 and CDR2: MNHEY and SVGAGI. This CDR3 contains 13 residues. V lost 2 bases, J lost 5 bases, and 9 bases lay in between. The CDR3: CASSYRGGETQYF. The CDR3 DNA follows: TGTGCCAGCAGTTACAGGGGCGGGGAGACCCAGTACTTC.

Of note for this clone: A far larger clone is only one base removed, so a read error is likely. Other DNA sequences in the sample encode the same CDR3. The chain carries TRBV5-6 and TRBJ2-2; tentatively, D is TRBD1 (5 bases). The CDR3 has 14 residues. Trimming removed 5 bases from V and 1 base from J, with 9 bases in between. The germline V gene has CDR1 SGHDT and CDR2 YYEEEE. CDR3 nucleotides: TGTGCCAGCAGTTTAGACAGGAACACCGGGGAGCTGTTTTTT. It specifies CASSLDRNTGELFF.

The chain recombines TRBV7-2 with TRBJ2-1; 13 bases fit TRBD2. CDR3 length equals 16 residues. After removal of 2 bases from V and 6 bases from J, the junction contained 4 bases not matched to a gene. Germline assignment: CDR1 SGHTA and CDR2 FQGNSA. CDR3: CASSLYGTSGTNEQFF. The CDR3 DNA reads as TGTGCCAGCAGCTTATACGGGACTAGCGGGACCAATGAGCAGTTCTTC.

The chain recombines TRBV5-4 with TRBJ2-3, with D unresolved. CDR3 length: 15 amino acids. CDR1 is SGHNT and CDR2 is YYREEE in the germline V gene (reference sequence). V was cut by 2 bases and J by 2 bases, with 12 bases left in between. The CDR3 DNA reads TGTGCCAGCAGCTTACAGCAAGATTACACAGATACGCAGTATTTT. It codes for CASSLQQDYTDTQYF.

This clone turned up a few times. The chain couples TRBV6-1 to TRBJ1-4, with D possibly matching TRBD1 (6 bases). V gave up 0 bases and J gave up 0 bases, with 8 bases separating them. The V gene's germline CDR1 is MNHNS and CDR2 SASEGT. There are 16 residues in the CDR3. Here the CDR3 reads CASSEATGPTNEKLFF. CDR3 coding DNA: TGTGCCAGCAGTGAAGCCACAGGGCCAACTAATGAAAAACTGTTTTTT.

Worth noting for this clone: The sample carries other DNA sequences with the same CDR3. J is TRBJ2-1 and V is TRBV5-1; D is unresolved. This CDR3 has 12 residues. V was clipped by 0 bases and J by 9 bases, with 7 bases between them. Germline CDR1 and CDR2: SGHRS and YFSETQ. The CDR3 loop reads CASSLEVGEQFF. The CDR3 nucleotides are TGCGCCAGCAGCTTGGAAGTTGGTGAGCAGTTCTTC.

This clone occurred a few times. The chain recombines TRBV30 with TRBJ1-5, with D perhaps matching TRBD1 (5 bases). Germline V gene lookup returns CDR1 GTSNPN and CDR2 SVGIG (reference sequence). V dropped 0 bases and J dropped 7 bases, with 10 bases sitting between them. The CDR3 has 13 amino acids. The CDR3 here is CAWSVQEGQPQHF. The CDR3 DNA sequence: TGTGCCTGGAGTGTACAGGAAGGGCAGCCCCAGCATTTT. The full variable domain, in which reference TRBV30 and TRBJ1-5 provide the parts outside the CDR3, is SQTIHQWPATLVQPVGSPLSLECTVEGTSNPNLYWYRQAAGRGLQLLFYSVGIGQISSEVPQNLSASRPQDRQFILSSKKLLLSDSGFYLCAWSVQEGQPQHFGDGTRLSIL.

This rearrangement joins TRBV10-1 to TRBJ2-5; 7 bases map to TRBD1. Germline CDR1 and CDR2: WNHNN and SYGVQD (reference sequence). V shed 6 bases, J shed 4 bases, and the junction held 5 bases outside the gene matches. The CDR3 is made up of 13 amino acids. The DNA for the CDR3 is TGCGCCAGCAGCCCAGGGGGTAGAGAGACCCAGTACTTC. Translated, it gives CASSPGGRETQYF.

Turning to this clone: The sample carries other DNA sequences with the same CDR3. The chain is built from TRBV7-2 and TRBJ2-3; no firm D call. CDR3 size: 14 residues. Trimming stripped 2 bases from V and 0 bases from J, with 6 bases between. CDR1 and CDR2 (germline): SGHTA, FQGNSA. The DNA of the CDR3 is TGTGCCAGCAGCTTAAGACCTAGCACAGATACGCAGTATTTT. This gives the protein CASSLRPSTDTQYF.

DNA for the CDR3: TGTGCCAGCAGCTTAGTCGGAGCTCCCGGCGGGTCACCCCTCCACTTT. It encodes CASSLVGAPGGSPLHF. The rearrangement links TRBV11-2 to TRBJ1-6, with D hard to call. The germline CDR1 and CDR2 sequences are SGHAT and FQNNGV. Trimming took 1 base from V and 10 from J, leaving 17 bases between them. CDR3 length: 16 residues.

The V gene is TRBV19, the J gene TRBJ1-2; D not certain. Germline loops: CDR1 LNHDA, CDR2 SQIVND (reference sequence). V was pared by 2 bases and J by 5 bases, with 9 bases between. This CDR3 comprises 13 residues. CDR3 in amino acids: CASSIPNSYGYTF. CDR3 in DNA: TGTGCCAGTAGTATACCAAACAGTTATGGCTACACCTTC. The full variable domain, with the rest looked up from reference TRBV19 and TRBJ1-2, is DGGITQSPKYLFRKEGQNVTLSCEQNLNHDAMYWYRQDPGQGLRLIYYSQIVNDFQKGDIAEGYSVSREKKESFPLTVTSAQKNPTAFYLCASSIPNSYGYTFGSGTRLTVV.

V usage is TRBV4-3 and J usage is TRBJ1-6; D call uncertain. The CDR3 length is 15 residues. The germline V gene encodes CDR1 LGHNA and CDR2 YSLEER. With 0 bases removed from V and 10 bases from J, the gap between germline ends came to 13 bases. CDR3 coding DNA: TGCGCCAGCAGCCAAGATCTTTCGGGCGGATCACCCCTCCACTTT. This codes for CASSQDLSGGSPLHF.

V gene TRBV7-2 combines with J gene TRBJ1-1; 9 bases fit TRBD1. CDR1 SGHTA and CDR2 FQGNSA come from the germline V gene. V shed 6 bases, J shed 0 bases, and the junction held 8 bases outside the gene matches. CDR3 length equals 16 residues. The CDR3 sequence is CASRTTGGSLNTEAFF. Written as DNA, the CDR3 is TGTGCCAGCAGAACAACAGGGGGCTCCTTGAACACTGAAGCTTTCTTT.

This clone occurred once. The CDR3 DNA reads as TGTGCCAGTAGTATCCTACAGGGTTCAAATCAGCCCCAGCATTTT. It codes for CASSILQGSNQPQHF. This sequence joins TRBV19 and TRBJ1-5, with TRBD1 as a possible D gene (6 bases). The CDR3 loop spans 15 amino acids. V lost 3 bases, J lost 4 bases, and 13 bases lay in between. The germline V gene encodes CDR1 LNHDA and CDR2 SQIVND (reference sequence).

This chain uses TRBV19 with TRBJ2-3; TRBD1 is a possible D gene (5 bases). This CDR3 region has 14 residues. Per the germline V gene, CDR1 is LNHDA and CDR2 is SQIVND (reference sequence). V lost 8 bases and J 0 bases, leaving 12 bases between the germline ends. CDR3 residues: CASSRGSSTDTQYF. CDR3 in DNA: TGTGCCAGTTCTAGGGGCTCTAGCACAGATACGCAGTATTTT. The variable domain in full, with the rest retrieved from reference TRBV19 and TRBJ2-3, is DGGITQSPKYLFRKEGQNVTLSCEQNLNHDAMYWYRQDPGQGLRLIYYSQIVNDFQKGDIAEGYSVSREKKESFPLTVTSAQKNPTAFYLCASSRGSSTDTQYFGPGTRLTVL.

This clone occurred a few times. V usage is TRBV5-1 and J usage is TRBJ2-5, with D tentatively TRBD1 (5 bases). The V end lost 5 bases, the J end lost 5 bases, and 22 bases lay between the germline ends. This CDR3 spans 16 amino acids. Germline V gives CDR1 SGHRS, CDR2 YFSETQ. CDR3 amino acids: CASRHAQGNSVETQYF. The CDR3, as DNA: TGCGCCAGCAGACATGCCCAGGGCAACTCCGTGGAGACCCAGTACTTC.

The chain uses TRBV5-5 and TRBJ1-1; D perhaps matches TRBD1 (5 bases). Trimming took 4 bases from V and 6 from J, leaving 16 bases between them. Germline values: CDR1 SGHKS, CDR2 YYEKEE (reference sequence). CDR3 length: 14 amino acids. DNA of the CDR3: TGTGCCAGCAGCCCCAGGGTCGACCGTGCTGAAGCTTTCTTT. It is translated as CASSPRVDRAEAFF.

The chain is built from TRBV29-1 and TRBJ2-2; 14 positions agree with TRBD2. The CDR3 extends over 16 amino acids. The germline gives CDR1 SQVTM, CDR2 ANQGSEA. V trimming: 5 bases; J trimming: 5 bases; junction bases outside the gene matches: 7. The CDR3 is CSVSGLAGVGTGELFF. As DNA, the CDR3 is TGCAGCGTTTCGGGACTAGCGGGAGTGGGTACCGGGGAGCTGTTTTTT.

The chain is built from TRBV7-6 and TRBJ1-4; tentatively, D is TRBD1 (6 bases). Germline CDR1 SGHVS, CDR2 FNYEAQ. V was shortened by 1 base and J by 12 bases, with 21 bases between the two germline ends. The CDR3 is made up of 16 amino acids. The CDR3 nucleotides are TGTGCCAGCAGCTTAGGTACCGGGACAACTTTTGGGGAACTGTTTTTT. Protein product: CASSLGTGTTFGELFF.

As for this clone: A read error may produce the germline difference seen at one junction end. The CDR3 DNA follows: TGTGCCTGGAGTGACGTACACCTAGCCAAAAGCATTCAGTACTTC. The encoded protein is CAWSDVHLAKSIQYF. This sequence joins TRBV30 and TRBJ2-4, with D tentatively TRBD2 (5 bases). Germline V gene sequence: CDR1 GTSNPN, CDR2 SVGIG (reference sequence). CDR3 length: 15 residues.

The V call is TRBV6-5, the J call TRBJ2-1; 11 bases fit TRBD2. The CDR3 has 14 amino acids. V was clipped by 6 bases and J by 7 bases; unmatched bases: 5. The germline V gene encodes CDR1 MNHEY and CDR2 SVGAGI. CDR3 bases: TGTGCCAGCAGCCGTAGCGGGAGGGGTAATGAGCAGTTCTTC. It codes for CASSRSGRGNEQFF.

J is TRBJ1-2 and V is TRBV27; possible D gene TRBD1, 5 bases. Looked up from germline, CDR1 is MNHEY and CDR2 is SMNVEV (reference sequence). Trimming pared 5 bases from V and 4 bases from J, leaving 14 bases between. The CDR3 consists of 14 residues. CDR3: CASSGSQEGYGYTF. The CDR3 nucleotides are TGTGCCAGCAGTGGGTCACAGGAAGGCTATGGCTACACCTTC.

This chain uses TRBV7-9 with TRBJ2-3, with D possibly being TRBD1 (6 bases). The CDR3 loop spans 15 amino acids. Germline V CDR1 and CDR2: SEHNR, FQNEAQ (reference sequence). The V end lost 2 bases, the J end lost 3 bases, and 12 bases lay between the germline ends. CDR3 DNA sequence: TGTGCCAGCAGCTTACTGGGACAAACTACAGATACGCAGTATTTT. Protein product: CASSLLGQTTDTQYF.

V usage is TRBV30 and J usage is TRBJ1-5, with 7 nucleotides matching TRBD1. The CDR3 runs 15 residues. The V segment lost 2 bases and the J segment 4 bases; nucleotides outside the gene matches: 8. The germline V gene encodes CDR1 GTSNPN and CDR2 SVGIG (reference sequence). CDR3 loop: CAWSKTGAVNQPQHF. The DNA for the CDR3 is TGTGCCTGGAGTAAAACAGGGGCGGTTAATCAGCCCCAGCATTTT.

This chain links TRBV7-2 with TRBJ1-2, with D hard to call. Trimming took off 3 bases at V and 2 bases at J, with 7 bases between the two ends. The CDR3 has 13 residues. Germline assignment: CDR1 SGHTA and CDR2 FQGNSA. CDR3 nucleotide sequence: TGTGCCAGCAGCTTGTTACTCAACTATGGCTACACCTTC. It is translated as CASSLLLNYGYTF.

In DNA form, the CDR3 reads TGTGCCAGCAGTGAACAGGTCGAGCGGGGGGAAAACGAGCAGTACTTC. Amino acids: CASSEQVERGENEQYF. This sequence joins TRBV6-1 and TRBJ2-7; 9 positions match TRBD2. The J segment lost 5 bases and the V segment lost 2 bases, leaving 10 bases of the junction unmatched. Germline V gene sequence: CDR1 MNHNS, CDR2 SASEGT. CDR3 size: 16 residues.

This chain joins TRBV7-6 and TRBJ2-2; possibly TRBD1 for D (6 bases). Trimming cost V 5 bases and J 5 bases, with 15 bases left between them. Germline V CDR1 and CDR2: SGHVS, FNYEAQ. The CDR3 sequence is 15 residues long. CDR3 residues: CASSLQGVGTGELFF. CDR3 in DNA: TGTGCCAGCAGCCTACAGGGTGTTGGAACCGGGGAGCTGTTTTTT.

Written as DNA, the CDR3 is TGTGCCAGCAGCTCTATGACAGGGAAAATCCACGAGCAGTACTTC. Its protein product is CASSSMTGKIHEQYF. V gene TRBV7-9 combines with J gene TRBJ2-7, with 7 bases lining up with TRBD1. Germline assignment: CDR1 SEHNR and CDR2 FQNEAQ (reference sequence). V dropped 4 bases and J dropped 5; count of bases not matched to a gene: 11. CDR3 size: 15 residues. Supplemented by reference TRBV7-9 and TRBJ2-7, the full variable domain reads DTGVSQNPRHKITKRGQNVTFRCDPISEHNRLYWYRQTLGQGPEFLTYFQNEAQLEKSRLLSDRFSAERPKGSFSTLEIQRTEQGDSAMYLCASSSMTGKIHEQYFGPGTRLTVT.

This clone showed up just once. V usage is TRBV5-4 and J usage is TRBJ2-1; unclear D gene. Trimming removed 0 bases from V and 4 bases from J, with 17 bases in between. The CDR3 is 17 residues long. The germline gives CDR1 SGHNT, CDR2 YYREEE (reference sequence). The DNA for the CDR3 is TGTGCCAGCAGCTTGGCAGGCGGTTCTAACTTTTACAATGAGCAGTTCTTC. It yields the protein CASSLAGGSNFYNEQFF.